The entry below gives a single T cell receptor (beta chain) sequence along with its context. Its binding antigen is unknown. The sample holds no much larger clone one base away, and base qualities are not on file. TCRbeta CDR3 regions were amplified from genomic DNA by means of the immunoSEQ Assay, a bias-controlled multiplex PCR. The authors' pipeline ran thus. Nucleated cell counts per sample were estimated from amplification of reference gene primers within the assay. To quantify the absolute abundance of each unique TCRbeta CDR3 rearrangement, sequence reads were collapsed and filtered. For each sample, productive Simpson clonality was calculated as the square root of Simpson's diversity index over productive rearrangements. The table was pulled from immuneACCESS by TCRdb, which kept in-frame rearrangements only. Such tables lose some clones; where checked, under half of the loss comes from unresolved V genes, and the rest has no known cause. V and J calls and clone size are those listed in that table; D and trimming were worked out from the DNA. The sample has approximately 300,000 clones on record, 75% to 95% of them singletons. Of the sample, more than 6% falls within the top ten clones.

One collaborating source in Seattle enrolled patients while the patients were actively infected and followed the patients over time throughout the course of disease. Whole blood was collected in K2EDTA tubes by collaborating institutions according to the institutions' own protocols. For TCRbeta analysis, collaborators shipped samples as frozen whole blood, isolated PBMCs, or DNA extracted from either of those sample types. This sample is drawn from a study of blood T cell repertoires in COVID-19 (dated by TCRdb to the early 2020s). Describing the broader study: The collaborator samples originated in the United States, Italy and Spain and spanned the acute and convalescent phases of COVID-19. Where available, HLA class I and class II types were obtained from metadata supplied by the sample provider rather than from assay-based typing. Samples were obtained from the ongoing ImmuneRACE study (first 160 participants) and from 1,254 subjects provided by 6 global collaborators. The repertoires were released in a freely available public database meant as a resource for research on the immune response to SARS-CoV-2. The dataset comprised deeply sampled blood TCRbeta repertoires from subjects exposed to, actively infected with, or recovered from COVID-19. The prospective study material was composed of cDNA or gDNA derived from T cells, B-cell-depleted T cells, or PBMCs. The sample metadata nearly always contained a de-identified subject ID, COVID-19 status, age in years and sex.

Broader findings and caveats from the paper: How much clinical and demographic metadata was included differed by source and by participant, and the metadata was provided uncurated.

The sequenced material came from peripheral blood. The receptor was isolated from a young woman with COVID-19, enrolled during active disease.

The nucleotide sequence reads as follows: TGTGCCAGCAGCTTACTCAGCGGGATGAAAAGCGGGGAGCTGTTTTTT. This translates into CASSLLSGMKSGELFF. The V and J genes are TRBV7-8 and TRBJ2-2, with TRBD2 matching 7 junction bases. The germline V gene gives CDR1 as SGHVS and CDR2 as FQNEAQ. The CDR3 spans 16 residues, from the cysteine through the phenylalanine. The kept DNA is CDR3 alone, 48 bases in frame from the first base. V trim: 2 bases; J trim: 7 bases; unmatched bases: 10.